This T cell receptor beta chain was profiled in a study of regulatory T cells in long-lasting Graves disease. This clonotype was recorded a few times. The CDR3 has 14 amino acids. The germline V gene encodes CDR1 SGHAT and CDR2 FQNNGV. V was pared by 1 base and J by 6 bases, with 12 bases between. HTBI primers from iRepertoire and Arm-PCR of CDR3 regions yielded the TCR beta libraries. TCRdb called the multiplex PCR reads again in MiXCR, with one record for every CDR3 protein. There are hundreds of thousands of distinct CDR3 sequences in the sample; 20% occur only once, and over 7.5% lies in the top ten. Time point: persistent/refractory GD, antithyroid drugs over 5 years with positive TRAb. Construction of the TCR library relied on RNA isolated from PBMCs. Nine-milliliter peripheral blood samples went into EDTA tubes.

The source is a female donor with Graves disease. This specimen consisted of peripheral blood mononuclear cells (PBMCs), obtained when the disease was refractory, from a patient treated with antithyroid drugs. The chain couples TRBV11-2 to TRBJ1-2, with D perhaps matching TRBD1 (6 bases). CDR3 in DNA: TGTGCCAGCAGCTTAGCCGGGCAGGGGAATGGCTACACCTTC. Its translation is CASSLAGQGNGYTF.